In its sample, the clone carrying this TCR beta chain was seen once. As yet, its antigen is unknown. Because the CDR3's place on the DNA is in doubt, the DNA is left out and the CDR3 is given as listed by TCRdb. Treatment defined: approximately nine-day PBMC culture with coronavirus spike peptide pools or control peptides (ViraFEST assay). TCRs were sequenced by ViraFEST after antigen-specific T cells had been expanded with peptide pools. The assay that was used to sequence DNA from cultured CD4+ T cells was the Oncomine TCR Beta short-read assay. TCRdb independently ran MiXCR on the PCR reads; one entry per CDR3 protein. The sample lists around 14,000 distinct CDR3 sequences, roughly 50% occurring once. This entry belongs to a study of vaccination and CD4 T cells after COVID-19. Study-level information: The convalescents comprised six males and four females, two of them Hispanic.

The CDR3 spans 22 residues, counting both ends. Study results and caveats: Among those convalescent, a median around 89% of reactive clones emerged solely post-vaccination.

This receptor was taken from a human donor who had recovered from COVID-19. The J gene is TRBJ2-3, the V gene TRBV7-5; TRBD2, the table's D call, was not compared with the DNA. TRBV7-5 is a pseudogene segment. Here the sequenced sample was CD4+ T cells from blood, cultured in vitro, taken before SARS-CoV-2 vaccination. The CDR3 here is CISVSEAYPPGLAGPMTDTQYF.